These 13 T cell receptor beta chains were all obtained from the same sample, sequenced in a study of CD8 T cells in ankylosing spondylitis. Regarding the study as a whole: Blood from ankylosing spondylitis patients appeared to carry a characteristic roughly eight-variant TCR beta motif.

The antigens for these receptors are not known. TCRdb fed the 5' RACE reads into MiXCR, producing one record per CDR3 protein. The table has 750,000 to 850,000 distinct CDR3 sequences, 12% seen once. Sequencing used blood, either unsorted or a sorted T cell fraction (not recorded which). The source of these receptors is a male donor with ankylosing spondylitis.

The table lists this clonotype with many counts. V and J are TRBV29-1 and TRBJ2-7; 13 bases agree with TRBD2. The length of the CDR3 is 14 residues. CDR1 and CDR2 from the germline V gene are SQVTM and ANQGSEA. Trimming took 4 bases from V and 2 from J; bases not matched to a gene: 2. CDR3 in DNA: TGCAGCGTTGTTACTAGCGGGAGGGCCTACGAGCAGTACTTC. Translation: CSVVTSGRAYEQYF.

J is TRBJ2-7 and V is TRBV6-1; maybe TRBD1 (6 bases). Trimming left V 0 bases short and J 0 bases short, with 15 bases between. CDR1 and CDR2 (germline): MNHNS, SASEGT. The CDR3 length is 17 residues. CDR3 nucleotide sequence: TGTGCCAGCAGTGAAGCGGGCTTGGGACACCGCTCCTACGAGCAGTACTTC. Protein sequence: CASSEAGLGHRSYEQYF.

This rearrangement joins TRBV6-6 to TRBJ2-5; D is unclear. Trimming cost V 4 bases and J 12 bases, with 18 bases left between them. CDR1 is MNHNY and CDR2 is SVGAGI in the germline V gene (reference sequence). There are 13 residues in the CDR3. In DNA, the CDR3 is TGTGCCAGCAGTTCCCCGGAAGGGCACCAAAAGTACTTC. Protein sequence: CASSSPEGHQKYF.

This clonotype was seen a few times. The J gene is TRBJ2-7, the V gene TRBV20-1; D might be TRBD2 (6 bases). Germline V gives CDR1 DFQATT, CDR2 SNEGSKA (reference sequence). The CDR3 loop spans 14 amino acids. Trimming took 3 bases from V and 1 from J, leaving 13 bases between them. This chain's CDR3 is CSASPGALSYEQYF. DNA for the CDR3: TGCAGTGCTAGTCCGGGAGCCCTATCCTACGAGCAGTACTTC.

The rearrangement joins TRBV7-2 to TRBJ2-7; the D call may be TRBD1 or TRBD2 (5 bases each). The CDR3 covers 16 residues. With 4 bases removed from V and 3 bases from J, the gap between germline ends came to 19 bases. Germline V lookup: CDR1 SGHTA, CDR2 FQGNSA. DNA for the CDR3: TGTGCCAGCAGCTCGAGACCGGGACGAGTCGGCTACGAGCAGTACTTC. Residues: CASSSRPGRVGYEQYF.

The chain joins TRBV20-1 to TRBJ2-1; D is tentatively TRBD1 or TRBD2 (6 bases each). V gave up 4 bases and J gave up 7 bases, with 14 bases separating them. The CDR3 runs 13 residues. The germline V gene has CDR1 DFQATT and CDR2 SNEGSKA (reference sequence). In nucleotides, the CDR3 is TGCAGTGCTAAGGGGGGCCTAGAAAATGAGCAGTTCTTC. Protein product: CSAKGGLENEQFF.

The V and J genes are TRBV5-4 and TRBJ1-1; tentative D call: TRBD1 (6 bases). The CDR3 covers 16 residues. V was trimmed by 0 bases and J by 0 bases, leaving 12 bases between them. From germline, CDR1 is SGHNT and CDR2 YYREEE (reference sequence). This CDR3 is CASSLVATGLNTEAFF. CDR3 DNA sequence: TGTGCCAGCAGCTTGGTAGCGACAGGCCTGAACACTGAAGCTTTCTTT.

The rearrangement links TRBV5-1 to TRBJ2-1, with 10 positions matching TRBD1. Germline V CDR1 and CDR2: SGHRS, YFSETQ. The CDR3 runs to 16 residues. V shed 1 base and J 1 base; nucleotides not matched to a gene: 2. The DNA for the CDR3 is TGCGCCAGCAGCTTGAGACAGGGGGCTTCCTACAATGAGCAGTTCTTC. It translates to CASSLRQGASYNEQFF.

This clonotype occurred a few times. The genes are TRBV18 and TRBJ2-6; no firm D call. Germline V gene lookup returns CDR1 KGHSH and CDR2 LQKENI. The CDR3 loop spans 16 amino acids. The ends were cut back, 0 bases at V and 0 bases at J, with 6 bases in the middle. Here the CDR3 DNA reads TGTGCCAGCTCACCACCGTTGGCCTCTGGGGCCAACGTCCTGACTTTC. Amino acid sequence: CASSPPLASGANVLTF.

The chain is built from TRBV27 and TRBJ1-2, with D possibly being TRBD1 (5 bases). This CDR3 has 12 residues. Germline CDR1 MNHEY, CDR2 SMNVEV (reference sequence). The V and J ends lost 7 bases and 4 bases respectively, with 10 bases between them. The CDR3 region has the DNA TGTGCCAGCAAGGGGACGGTCTATGGCTACACCTTC. Translated: CASKGTVYGYTF.

This clonotype was observed a few times. This chain connects TRBV29-1 to TRBJ2-3; TRBD2 aligns across 8 bases. V shed 5 bases and J 1 base; nucleotides not matched to a gene: 5. This CDR3 contains 14 residues. Germline CDR1 reads SQVTM; CDR2 reads ANQGSEA. This CDR3 reads CSVNPLAGTDTQYF. The CDR3 DNA follows: TGCAGCGTTAACCCACTAGCGGGCACAGATACGCAGTATTTT.

In its sample, this clonotype was seen a few times. The chain carries TRBV10-3 and TRBJ1-5, with D possibly TRBD1 on 6 matching bases. The V end was cut by 10 bases, the J end by 4 bases, with 14 bases between. From germline, CDR1 is ENHRY and CDR2 SYGVKD. The CDR3 spans 13 residues. The CDR3 coding sequence is TGTGCCACGAGGGCAGGGGTAAATCAGCCCCAGCATTTT. Its translation: CATRAGVNQPQHF.

The CDR3 loop reads CATRTSGEQYF. CDR3 DNA sequence: TGTGCCACCCGGACTAGCGGGGAGCAGTACTTC. The chain has TRBV28 and TRBJ2-7, with TRBD2 identical over 11 bases. CDR3 size: 11 residues. Per germline, CDR1 MDHEN and CDR2 SYDVKM. The V segment lost 10 bases and the J segment 7 bases; nucleotides outside the gene matches: 3.